Described below is a single TCR beta chain sequence and its context. Its cognate antigen is unknown. The Oncomine TCR Beta short-read assay sequenced DNA from cultured CD4+ T cells. Each CDR3 protein is one row after TCRdb ran MiXCR on the PCR reads. The sample has about 25,000 distinct CDR3 sequences, 30% seen once; the top ten hold roughly 3.2%. Stated time point: late sampling 161 to 241 days after vaccination in three convalescent patients. The sample's treatment: roughly 11-day PBMC culture with coronavirus spike peptide pools or control peptides (ViraFEST assay). The entry originates in a study of vaccination and CD4 T cells after COVID-19. This CDR3 comprises 19 residues. Germline CDR1 MNHEY, CDR2 SVGAGI. V was cut by 2 bases and J by 1 base, with 21 bases left in between.

This receptor was taken from a human donor who had recovered from COVID-19. Sequencing was performed on CD4+ T cells from blood, cultured in vitro, taken about 7 months after SARS-CoV-2 vaccination. The chain has TRBV6-5 and TRBJ2-1, with D maybe TRBD1 (6 bases). DNA of the CDR3: TGTGCCAGCAGTTACCTATTAGGGGGTGGGTCAGCATCCTACAATGAGCAGTTCTTC. Protein: CASSYLLGGGSASYNEQFF.